This T cell receptor (beta chain) was recovered during a study of blood T cell repertoires in COVID-19. In the study overall: Italy, Spain and the United States were the sources of the convalescent and acute COVID-19 samples. Sources were T cells, B-cell-depleted T cells, or PBMCs; the material itself was cDNA or gDNA.

Germline values: CDR1 MNHEY, CDR2 SVGAGI. The CDR3 covers 15 residues. V was shortened by 0 bases and J by 1 base, with 10 bases between the two germline ends. Authors' methods: Reference gene primers were amplified, and this amplification served to estimate nucleated cell counts. Some clones are missing from TCRdb's copy, which holds only in-frame ones; the method was immunoSEQ multiplex PCR. The V and J calls and clone size come from that table; D and trimming were worked out from the DNA. The repertoire consists of about 59,000 clones, with over 75% occurring once and the leading ten covering 5.1%. In this sample, this clone turned up once.

Sequencing used peripheral blood. V and J are TRBV6-5 and TRBJ2-7, with no clear D. This TCR came from a man older than 75 in a cohort sampled during active COVID-19. CDR3 loop: CASSYSISGSYEQYF. CDR3 nucleotides: TGTGCCAGCAGTTACTCGATCTCCGGGTCCTACGAGCAGTACTTC.